This T cell receptor beta chain was sequenced during a study of CD8+ T cells in alopecia areata. On the study more broadly: For the treated group, dosing was oral tofacitinib at 5 to 10 mg twice daily. Percent of scalp involved defined treated patients' severity scores.

Study-wide results and limits: Scalp samples also yield sequences of resident alphabeta T cells from normal skin. Tofacitinib significantly reduced both scalp clonality and expanded CD8+ clones among the top 100.

cDNA reverse transcribed from extracted RNA served as the sequencing template. Sequencing used immunoSEQ multiplex PCR; TCRdb keeps in-frame clones, though not all of them. The sample contains 4,000 to 5,500 clones, around 90% of which appear only once. Treatment in this sample: oral pan-JAK inhibitor, 5-10 mg twice daily. Peripheral blood, together with lesional scalp punch biopsies, was collected from alopecia areata patients. Details on this clone: The antigen is not known.

The receptor was derived from a human donor with alopecia areata. The sequencing used skin, collected at week 4, from a patient treated with tofacitinib.

The CDR3 protein is CASSVGGKETEAFF. The CDR3, as DNA: TGTGCCAGCAGCGTAGGAGGGAAGGAGACTGAAGCTTTCTTT. The chain employs TRBV9 and TRBJ1-1; D remains ambiguous. CDR3 length: 14 residues. V dropped 0 bases and J dropped 5 bases, with 11 bases sitting between them. Germline CDR1 and CDR2: SGDLS and YYNGEE.